What follows are 16 T cell receptor beta chains derived from one specimen sequenced in a study of monozygotic twins with inflammatory bowel disease. For each CDR3 protein, TCRdb gives one entry from its re-call of the 5' RACE reads, without DNA. The listing contains about 110,000 distinct CDR3 sequences. The source material was blood. The source is a human donor with ulcerative colitis or Crohn's disease, or a healthy co-twin of an affected twin (not recorded which).

This chain connects TRBV12-3 or TRBV12-4 to TRBJ1-1. The CDR3 contains 13 residues. The CDR3 sequence: CASSWSLNTEAFF.

The V call is TRBV27, the J call TRBJ2-1; TCRdb indicates TRBD1, and absent DNA this call remains unverified. This CDR3 spans 15 amino acids. Germline-derived CDR1 and CDR2 are MNHEY and SMNVEV (reference sequence). The CDR3 sequence: CASSLGQGNYNEQFF.

This chain connects TRBV6-1 to TRBJ2-2; with no DNA, the TCRdb D assignment of TRBD1 cannot be verified. CDR3 length equals 17 residues. The germline gives CDR1 MNHNS, CDR2 SASEGT. CDR3 region: CASSPLPGTGNTGELFF.

J is TRBJ2-5 and V is TRBV11-2; there is no DNA to check the TCRdb D call of TRBD2. The CDR3 contains 14 residues. Germline CDR1 and CDR2: SGHAT and FQNNGV. The CDR3 loop is CASSSPRAGETQYF.

The chain carries TRBV20-1 and TRBJ2-1; TCRdb calls TRBD2, which cannot be checked without DNA. This CDR3 is built from 17 residues. The germline V gene encodes CDR1 DFQATT and CDR2 SNEGSKA (reference sequence). CDR3 sequence: CSATRTSGRVTYNEQFF.

The chain recombines TRBV7-7 with TRBJ1-1. Germline V gene lookup returns CDR1 SSHAT and CDR2 FNYEAQ (reference sequence). CDR3 length: 14 residues. The CDR3 loop reads CASSPFVGPTEAFF.

The genes are TRBV30 and TRBJ2-7; the TCRdb call, TRBD1, lacks DNA for checking. The CDR3 has 14 residues. Germline V gene sequence: CDR1 GTSNPN, CDR2 SVGIG (reference sequence). This CDR3 is CAWSSGLPIREQYF.

The genes are TRBV5-1 and TRBJ1-5; absent DNA, TCRdb's TRBD1 call cannot be checked. CDR3 size: 14 residues. CDR1 is SGHRS, CDR2 YFSETQ, per germline. The CDR3 loop reads CASSPGQGDQPQHF.

The rearrangement uses TRBV4-2 and TRBJ2-1; TCRdb lists TRBD1, though no DNA is available to test this call. Germline lookup yields CDR1 LGHNA and CDR2 YNFKEQ. This CDR3 comprises 14 residues. CDR3 residues: CASSHLIREDEQFF.

This chain joins TRBV4-3 and TRBJ2-3; absent DNA, TCRdb's TRBD1 call cannot be checked. The CDR3 is 18 amino acids. Germline lookup yields CDR1 LGHNA and CDR2 YSLEER. CDR3: CASSQERIRDTYTDTQYF.

This chain connects TRBV10-2 to TRBJ2-6; as DNA is missing, the TRBD2 call by TCRdb cannot be tested. Germline values: CDR1 WSHSY, CDR2 SAAADI. This CDR3 has 17 residues. The CDR3 sequence: CASSESPDSSGANVLTF.

V and J are TRBV5-6 and TRBJ1-4. The CDR3 covers 14 residues. Germline CDR1 SGHDT, CDR2 YYEEEE. The CDR3 protein is CASSLVAVNEKLFF.

The chain has TRBV9 and TRBJ2-1. The CDR3 has 14 residues. Germline CDR1 reads SGDLS; CDR2 reads YYNGEE. Here the CDR3 reads CASSIGEANNEQFF.

The chain employs TRBV28 and TRBJ2-3; the TRBD2 assignment by TCRdb is unverifiable without DNA. The length of the CDR3 is 15 residues. Germline V CDR1 and CDR2: MDHEN, SYDVKM. The CDR3 spells CASSPRRESTDTQYF.

The chain carries TRBV6-5 and TRBJ1-4; TCRdb indicates TRBD1, and absent DNA this call remains unverified. The CDR3 runs to 16 residues. Germline V gives CDR1 MNHEY, CDR2 SVGAGI. The CDR3 here is CASSYDWGRRNEKLFF.

The gene calls are TRBV5-1 and TRBJ2-3; TCRdb's D call of TRBD2 is untestable without DNA. The CDR3 has 14 amino acids. Germline loops: CDR1 SGHRS, CDR2 YFSETQ. The CDR3 here is CASKGTSTTDTQYF.